This T cell receptor (beta chain) was captured by sequencing in a study of CD8 T cells in Susac syndrome. Germline V gene data show CDR1 as LNHNV and CDR2 as YYDKDF (reference sequence). Trimming stripped 5 bases from V and 12 bases from J, with 14 bases between. The CDR3 has 12 amino acids. RNA, at 0.5 to 1 ug, was reverse transcribed with random hexamers. TCRdb passed the immunoSEQ multiplex PCR reads through MiXCR, listing each CDR3 protein once. This table holds about 300,000 distinct CDR3 sequences, around 89% found once. The receptor's source is a human donor with multiple sclerosis. The chain links TRBV15 to TRBJ2-1; D uncertain. The sample taken for sequencing was CD8+ T cells from PBMCs. In DNA form, the CDR3 reads TGTGCCACCAGCGCAGCCCCTTGGTGGCAGTTCTTC. Translation gives CATSAAPWWQFF. Full variable domain (missing parts from reference TRBV15 and TRBJ2-1): DAMVIQNPRYQVTQFGKPVTLSCSQTLNHNVMYWYQQKSSQAPKLLFHYYDKDFNNEADTPDNFQSRRPNTSFCFLDIRSPGLGDTAMYLCATSAAPWWQFFGPGTRLTVL.